These 10 T cell receptor beta chains were all obtained from the same sample, sequenced in a study of metastatic and nonmetastatic thyroid tumors. TCRdb reprocessed the PCR reads using MiXCR. Here the sample spans 25,000 to 35,000 clones, 3.5% to 5% being singletons. Thyroid surgery had not been preceded by any treatment in any patient. Sequencing was performed on blood. All receptors derive from a female donor with papillary thyroid cancer or a benign thyroid nodule (not recorded which). Some clones in this sample may be carry-over from other donors' samples.

This clone was counted only a few times. The chain employs TRBV7-9 and TRBJ1-3, with 10 positions matching TRBD1. Trimming at V came to 4 bases and at J to 8 bases, leaving 17 bases not matched to a gene. Germline values: CDR1 SEHNR, CDR2 FQNEAQ (reference sequence). The CDR3 has 18 amino acids. The CDR3 is CASSSSTGTGVGSDTIYF. The CDR3 DNA sequence: TGTGCCAGCAGCTCCTCGACCGGGACAGGGGTTGGATCGGACACCATATATTTT.

The table lists this clone with a few counts. Other nucleotide sequences from this sample produce the same CDR3. The chain employs TRBV7-9 and TRBJ2-5; 13 bases align to TRBD2. The CDR3 is 16 residues long. After removal of 5 bases from V and 5 bases from J, the junction contained 8 bases not matched to a gene. Germline V gene data show CDR1 as SEHNR and CDR2 as FQNEAQ (reference sequence). CDR3 DNA sequence: TGTGCCAGCAGCCCTGGACTAGCGGGAGTCGGTGAGACCCAGTACTTC. Amino acid sequence: CASSPGLAGVGETQYF.

This clone was seen repeatedly, ten times or more. The chain recombines TRBV7-6 with TRBJ1-4, with TRBD1 matching 8 bases. Germline-derived CDR1 and CDR2 are SGHVS and FNYEAQ. The CDR3 consists of 15 residues. V lost 1 base and J lost 7; bases outside the gene matches: 5. CDR3 in amino acids: CASSLEGRGREKLFF. The DNA of the CDR3 is TGTGCCAGCAGCTTAGAGGGCAGGGGGCGTGAAAAACTGTTTTTT. Drawing the rest from reference TRBV7-6 and TRBJ1-4, the complete variable domain is GAGVSQSPRYKVTKRGQDVALRCDPISGHVSLYWYRQALGQGPEFLTYFNYEAQQDKSGLPNDRFSAERPEGSISTLTIQRTEQRDSAMYRCASSLEGRGREKLFFGSGTQLSVL.

By share, this clone counts as large. The J gene is TRBJ2-3, the V gene TRBV6-2 or TRBV6-3, with no clear D. Per germline, CDR1 MNHEY and CDR2 SVGEGT. The CDR3 loop spans 14 amino acids. With 4 bases removed from V and 2 bases from J, the gap between germline ends came to 10 bases. This CDR3 reads CASSFLTDTDTQYF. In nucleotides, the CDR3 is TGTGCCAGCAGTTTCTTGACTGACACAGATACGCAGTATTTT.

Many counts were recorded for this clone. The gene calls are TRBV5-1 and TRBJ1-2; TRBD1 is a possible D gene (5 bases). V gave up 0 bases and J gave up 8 bases, with 17 bases separating them. The V gene's germline CDR1 is SGHRS and CDR2 YFSETQ. The length of the CDR3 is 15 residues. In DNA form, the CDR3 reads TGCGCCAGCAGCTTGGAATGGGGGGGAAAAGGGGGCTACACCTTC. Protein: CASSLEWGGKGGYTF.

This clone was counted at least ten times. The chain employs TRBV20-1 and TRBJ1-4; D ambiguous. CDR1 DFQATT and CDR2 SNEGSKA come from the germline V gene (reference sequence). The CDR3 runs to 12 residues. The V gene lost 6 bases and the J gene lost 5 bases, with 10 bases spanning the gap. The DNA for the CDR3 is TGCAGTGCGTTGGTGCAGAATGAAAAACTGTTTTTT. Its translation is CSALVQNEKLFF.

As for this clone: The junction and the germline gene differ at one end; a read error may be behind it. The chain carries TRBV11-2 and TRBJ2-7; TRBD1 is a possible D gene (6 bases). CDR3 length: 15 residues. Germline V gives CDR1 SGHAT, CDR2 FQNNGV. The CDR3 DNA reads TGTGCCAGCAGGTTAGGGACAAGGGGCGCCTACGAGCAGTACTTC. As protein: CASRLGTRGAYEQYF.

The sample holds many counts of this clone. The chain is built from TRBV30 and TRBJ2-3, with a tentative D call TRBD2 (5 bases). The germline V and J ends were trimmed by 4 bases and 6 bases, with 11 bases remaining between them. The CDR3 sequence is 12 residues long. The V gene's germline CDR1 is GTSNPN and CDR2 SVGIG (reference sequence). CDR3 bases: TGTGCCTGGAAAGCGGCATGGGATACGCAGTATTTT. Translating gives CAWKAAWDTQYF.

This clone was counted at least ten times. The chain links TRBV5-1 to TRBJ2-6, with 11 bases matching TRBD2. From germline, CDR1 is SGHRS and CDR2 YFSETQ. J gave up 2 bases and V 2 bases, and 0 bases lay outside the gene matches. This CDR3 is 16 amino acids long. CDR3 loop: CASSLLAGAGANVLTF. The DNA for the CDR3 is TGCGCCAGCAGCTTACTAGCGGGAGCTGGGGCCAACGTCCTGACTTTC.

At least ten counts were recorded for this clone. The chain has TRBV5-1 and TRBJ1-2; no definite D call. Trimming removed 0 bases from V and 8 bases from J, with 17 bases in between. The CDR3 extends over 15 amino acids. Germline V gives CDR1 SGHRS, CDR2 YFSETQ. CDR3 loop: CASSLVASTGEGYTF. The DNA for the CDR3 is TGCGCCAGCAGCTTGGTAGCTTCGACGGGAGAAGGCTACACCTTC. Full variable domain (remainder filled in from reference TRBV5-1 and TRBJ1-2): KAGVTQTPRYLIKTRGQQVTLSCSPISGHRSVSWYQQTPGQGLQFLFEYFSETQRNKGNFPGRFSGRQFSNSRSEMNVSTLELGDSALYLCASSLVASTGEGYTFGSGTRLTVV.